This T cell receptor (beta chain) stems from a study of T cell clonality in common variable immunodeficiency. Whole-study results and caveats: Shared TCRbeta clones were fewer between CVID subjects than controls. CVID subjects had higher TCRbeta clonality than healthy controls, most marked in about a third. Reportedly, TCR beta sequences from common variable immunodeficiency showed fewer deletions and N-nucleotide insertions. CVID patient heterogeneity limited repertoire-clinical complication correlations.

This clone was seen at least ten times. The antigen remains unidentified. Sequencing ends 3 residues short of the CDR3 end; the germline J gene provides the rest. With 0 bases removed from V and 8 bases from J, the gap between germline ends came to 7 bases. The CDR3 has 13 amino acids. Germline CDR1 reads SEHNR; CDR2 reads FQNEAQ (reference sequence). Method: immunoSEQ multiplex PCR; TCRdb's copy keeps in-frame clones and lacks some. The sample was found to contain about 35,000 clones, and every one recurs. Sequencing used peripheral blood mononuclear cells. This TCR derives from a person aged 18 to 75 in good health. The rearrangement uses TRBV7-9 and TRBJ1-4; a weak D match, TRBD1 (5 bases). The part of the CDR3 DNA that was read is TGTGCCAGCAGCTTAGCCCCAGGGGAAAAA. The encoded protein is CASSLAPGEK. The entire CDR3 is CASSLAPGEKLFF.